This passage covers 25 T cell receptor beta chains from one sample sequenced in a study of early T cells in non-severe SARS-CoV-2 infection. TCRdb fed the 5' RACE reads into MiXCR, producing one record per CDR3 protein. The sample gives about 110,000 distinct CDR3 sequences, about 12% of which show up once; 3% to 3.5% is in the top ten. The sequenced sample consisted of whole blood. The origin of the receptors is an adult who was a healthcare worker with PCR-confirmed SARS-CoV-2 infection or an uninfected control (not recorded which).

The CDR3 region is CSADDRAKNIQYF. CDR3 sequence (DNA): TGCAGTGCTGATGACAGAGCTAAAAACATTCAGTACTTC. The chain has TRBV20-1 and TRBJ2-4, with D possibly matching TRBD1 (5 bases). The CDR3 totals 13 residues. Germline CDR1 reads DFQATT; CDR2 reads SNEGSKA (reference sequence). Trimming left V 5 bases short and J 4 bases short, with 12 bases between.

The sample holds a few counts of this clonotype. The V call is TRBV20-1, the J call TRBJ2-3, with unresolved D. The germline gives CDR1 DFQATT, CDR2 SNEGSKA (reference sequence). V dropped 1 base and J dropped 2 bases, with 13 bases sitting between them. This CDR3 has 15 amino acids. CDR3: CSARGSRAYTDTQYF. The CDR3 coding sequence is TGCAGTGCTAGAGGCTCTAGGGCTTACACAGATACGCAGTATTTT.

This clonotype turned up a few times. The chain employs TRBV24-1 and TRBJ1-3; D gene unclear. V was pared by 9 bases and J by 0 bases, with 11 bases between. The germline V gene encodes CDR1 KGHDR and CDR2 SFDVKD. The CDR3 is 14 amino acids. CDR3 sequence reads: CATSSGGSGNTIYF. CDR3 nucleotide sequence: TGTGCCACCTCCTCGGGCGGCTCTGGAAACACCATATATTTT.

This clonotype was counted at least ten times. The gene calls are TRBV6-2 or TRBV6-3 and TRBJ1-5; D is undetermined. V lost 2 bases to trimming and J lost 1 base, with 3 bases between them. CDR1 is MNHEY, CDR2 SVGEGT, per germline. This CDR3 has 13 amino acids. The CDR3, as DNA: TGTGCCAGCAGTTACGGGAGCAATCAGCCCCAGCATTTT. This encodes CASSYGSNQPQHF.

V is TRBV5-1 and J is TRBJ1-3, with TRBD1 as a possible D gene (5 bases). The CDR3 has 16 residues. The V and J ends lost 3 bases and 1 base respectively, with 14 bases between them. Germline CDR1 and CDR2: SGHRS and YFSETQ. CDR3 nucleotides: TGCGCCAGCAGCTCTTCAGGGCTAGGGTCTGGAAACACCATATATTTT. Translated, it gives CASSSSGLGSGNTIYF.

There are many counts of this clonotype. CDR3 sequence: CASSRGTGITGELFF. CDR3 nucleotides: TGTGCCAGCAGTCGGGGGACAGGGATAACCGGGGAGCTGTTTTTT. The chain has TRBV12-3 or TRBV12-4 and TRBJ2-2; 9 nucleotides agree with TRBD1. The CDR3 runs to 15 residues. V trimming: 5 bases; J trimming: 5 bases; junction bases outside the gene matches: 6.

The sample holds a few counts of this clonotype. This rearrangement joins TRBV24-1 to TRBJ2-7; D is unresolved. Looked up from germline, CDR1 is KGHDR and CDR2 is SFDVKD. The CDR3 spans 12 residues. V lost 4 bases and J 5 bases, leaving 8 bases between the germline ends. The CDR3 is CATSDTRHEQYF. CDR3 sequence (DNA): TGTGCCACCAGTGACACCAGGCACGAGCAGTACTTC.

In its sample, this clonotype was seen many times. The chain links TRBV28 to TRBJ2-4; unclear D gene. Germline V gives CDR1 MDHEN, CDR2 SYDVKM. The V gene lost 3 bases and the J gene lost 0 bases, with 12 bases spanning the gap. The CDR3 loop spans 16 amino acids. The CDR3 sequence: CASSFPPRVAKNIQYF. The CDR3 DNA is TGTGCCAGCAGTTTTCCCCCAAGAGTAGCCAAAAACATTCAGTACTTC.

This clonotype has only a few counts. The chain employs TRBV29-1 and TRBJ2-2; 10 bases line up with TRBD1. CDR1 and CDR2 from the germline V gene are SQVTM and ANQGSEA. The CDR3 totals 14 residues. The V and J ends lost 7 bases and 5 bases, in that order; junction bases with no gene match: 7. The CDR3 region is CSAEDRGRTGELFF. Here the CDR3 DNA reads TGCAGCGCCGAAGACAGGGGGCGGACCGGGGAGCTGTTTTTT.

This clonotype was detected ten times or more. In DNA form, the CDR3 reads TGCGCCAGCAGCTCACTAGCGGGAGATTCTGGGGCCAACGTCCTGACTTTC. The encoded protein is CASSSLAGDSGANVLTF. The chain employs TRBV5-1 and TRBJ2-6; TRBD2 matches at 11 bases. The germline V gene has CDR1 SGHRS and CDR2 YFSETQ. This CDR3 spans 17 amino acids. The J segment lost 1 base and the V segment lost 3 bases, leaving 3 bases of the junction unmatched.

In DNA form, the CDR3 reads TGTGCCAGCAGCCGACAGAACACCGGGGAGCTGTTTTTT. Residues: CASSRQNTGELFF. The rearrangement uses TRBV6-5 and TRBJ2-2; D uncertain. The germline V and J ends were trimmed by 6 bases and 1 base, with 6 bases remaining between them. The CDR3 runs 13 residues. Germline V gene data show CDR1 as MNHEY and CDR2 as SVGAGI.

In this sample, this clonotype turned up many times. This chain joins TRBV14 and TRBJ2-5, with TRBD1 identical over 11 bases. The length of the CDR3 is 15 residues. Germline V gives CDR1 SGHDN, CDR2 FVKESK. Unmatched junction bases numbered 5, after V lost 4 bases and J lost 4 bases. CDR3 loop: CASSRTGGFGETQYF. The CDR3 coding sequence is TGTGCCAGCAGCCGGACAGGGGGCTTTGGAGAGACCCAGTACTTC.

The chain joins TRBV28 to TRBJ2-7; tentatively, D is TRBD1 (5 bases). CDR1 and CDR2 from the germline V gene are MDHEN and SYDVKM. Trimming shortened V by 10 bases and J by 6 bases, and 16 bases separated the two germline ends. The CDR3 has 12 amino acids. The CDR3 protein is CATQAQGAEQYF. CDR3 coding DNA: TGTGCCACCCAAGCCCAGGGCGCCGAGCAGTACTTC.

The chain combines TRBV10-2 with TRBJ2-5; tentative D call: TRBD2 (5 bases). The V end was cut by 3 bases, the J end by 5 bases, with 19 bases between. There are 16 residues in the CDR3. From germline, CDR1 is WSHSY and CDR2 SAAADI. The CDR3 nucleotides read TGCGCCAGCAGTGATTATTACGGACGGGATGGGGAGACCCAGTACTTC. This encodes CASSDYYGRDGETQYF.

V and J are TRBV9 and TRBJ1-2; D is undetermined. The germline V gene has CDR1 SGDLS and CDR2 YYNGEE. CDR3 length: 14 residues. V was pared by 0 bases and J by 7 bases, with 13 bases between. CDR3 sequence reads: CASSVEAGLGGYTF. In DNA form, the CDR3 reads TGTGCCAGCAGCGTAGAGGCCGGTCTCGGTGGCTACACCTTC.

There are a few counts of this clonotype. The chain joins TRBV15 to TRBJ2-2; D not certain. V was cut by 0 bases and J by 0 bases, with 8 bases left in between. Germline V CDR1 and CDR2: LNHNV, YYDKDF (reference sequence). This CDR3 region has 16 residues. The CDR3 loop reads CATSRETLANTGELFF. For the CDR3, the DNA is TGTGCCACCAGCAGAGAGACTCTCGCGAACACCGGGGAGCTGTTTTTT.

Here the CDR3 reads CSVGWQSEETQYF. The CDR3 nucleotides read TGCAGCGTTGGCTGGCAATCAGAAGAGACCCAGTACTTC. This chain joins TRBV29-1 and TRBJ2-5, with no clear D. Germline assignment: CDR1 SQVTM and CDR2 ANQGSEA. This CDR3 comprises 13 residues. Trimming cost V 4 bases and J 3 bases, with 12 bases left between them.

The rearrangement links TRBV20-1 to TRBJ2-1; TRBD1 matches at 7 bases. Germline V gene sequence: CDR1 DFQATT, CDR2 SNEGSKA (reference sequence). CDR3 length: 14 amino acids. The V gene end was trimmed by 1 base and the J gene end by 8 bases; junction bases not matched to a gene: 8. The CDR3 is CSARVGGVSDEQFF. Written as DNA, the CDR3 is TGCAGTGCTAGAGTAGGGGGCGTAAGTGATGAGCAGTTCTTC.

This clonotype was counted between two and nine times. The chain recombines TRBV6-1 with TRBJ2-7; 8 bases agree with TRBD1. The CDR3 runs to 14 residues. Trimming removed 6 bases from V and 4 bases from J; junction bases left unmatched: 8. Germline CDR1 reads MNHNS; CDR2 reads SASEGT. The CDR3 loop is CASRRQGLPYEQYF. In DNA, the CDR3 is TGTGCCAGCAGACGACAGGGGCTACCATACGAGCAGTACTTC.

This clonotype was seen a few times. This sequence joins TRBV30 and TRBJ1-1, with D perhaps matching TRBD1 (6 bases). Trimming took 1 base from V and 5 from J, leaving 20 bases between them. CDR3 length equals 16 residues. Germline CDR1 and CDR2: GTSNPN and SVGIG (reference sequence). CDR3 DNA: TGTGCCTGGAGTGATCTCCGGGACATAGTTCGAACTGAAGCTTTCTTT. It yields the protein CAWSDLRDIVRTEAFF.

The rearrangement links TRBV5-4 to TRBJ2-5; TRBD2 agrees at 7 bases. Trimming took 2 bases from V and 4 from J; bases not matched to a gene: 8. The CDR3 has 15 residues. Germline assignment: CDR1 SGHNT and CDR2 YYREEE (reference sequence). The CDR3 sequence: CASSFGAGAGETQYF. Written as DNA, the CDR3 is TGTGCCAGCAGCTTCGGGGCGGGAGCGGGAGAGACCCAGTACTTC.

In its sample, this clonotype was seen a few times. The rearrangement links TRBV18 to TRBJ2-7; D possibly corresponds to TRBD2 (5 bases). Trimming took off 4 bases at V and 6 bases at J, with 16 bases between the two ends. Looked up from germline, CDR1 is KGHSH and CDR2 is LQKENI. The CDR3 spans 14 residues. The CDR3 protein is CASSRETRAFEQYF. DNA for the CDR3: TGTGCCAGCTCACGGGAGACACGGGCCTTCGAGCAGTACTTC.

This clonotype was observed a few times. This sequence joins TRBV6-2 or TRBV6-3 and TRBJ2-7; the match to TRBD1 covers 7 bases. Germline V gene lookup returns CDR1 MNHEY and CDR2 SVGEGT. The trim removed 6 bases at V and 5 bases at J, leaving 13 bases unmatched. There are 15 residues in the CDR3. CDR3 sequence: CASSDPGQTANEQYF. The CDR3 DNA sequence: TGTGCCAGCAGCGACCCGGGACAGACGGCCAACGAGCAGTACTTC.

This clonotype has only a few counts. The V and J genes are TRBV11-2 and TRBJ2-7; 8 nucleotides agree with TRBD1. Germline assignment: CDR1 SGHAT and CDR2 FQNNGV. The CDR3 has 14 amino acids. The ends lost 5 bases at V and 1 base at J; junction bases unmatched: 4. CDR3 sequence: CASSPRDRSYEQYF. The CDR3 DNA sequence: TGTGCCAGCAGCCCCAGGGACAGGTCCTACGAGCAGTACTTC.

At least ten counts were recorded for this clonotype. The chain is built from TRBV25-1 and TRBJ2-3, with D perhaps TRBD2 (6 bases). The CDR3 length is 15 residues. Germline values: CDR1 MGHDK, CDR2 SYGVNS. Trimming pared 1 base from V and 3 bases from J, leaving 11 bases between. CDR3 sequence (DNA): TGTGCCAGCAGTGAATCCCCTAGCGCGACAGATACGCAGTATTTT. Translating gives CASSESPSATDTQYF. Based on the CDR3 plus reference TRBV25-1 and TRBJ2-3, the full variable domain is EADIYQTPRYLVIGTGKKITLECSQTMGHDKMYWYQQDPGMELHLIHYSYGVNSTEKGDLSSESTVSRIRTEHFPLTLESARPSHTSQYLCASSESPSATDTQYFGPGTRLTVL.